This paragraph reports one TCR beta chain. The CDR3 contains 14 residues. The germline V and J ends were trimmed by 6 bases and 6 bases, with 16 bases remaining between them. Germline lookup yields CDR1 MNHEY and CDR2 SVGAGI. The data were obtained in a study of PD-1 blockade in classical Hodgkin lymphoma. Assay used: immunoSEQ multiplex PCR; TCRdb lists only in-frame clones, some missing. The table lists about 3,200 clones, roughly 70% of them singletons. The time point: newly diagnosed, previously untreated cHL patient sample. PBMCs, once thawed, yielded CD8+ T cells isolated by magnetic negative selection.

The TCR originated in a human donor with classical Hodgkin lymphoma. This chain links TRBV6-5 with TRBJ2-3; D remains ambiguous. Sequenced: CD8+ T cells from blood. The CDR3 DNA reads TGTGCCAGCAGCTCTTTAGTAGGTTGGGATACGCAGTATTTT. Protein sequence: CASSSLVGWDTQYF.